Below are 9 T cell receptor beta chains sequenced from a single sample in a study of T cell changes during pregnancy in multiple sclerosis. The repertoire was sequenced with immunoSEQ multiplex PCR; TCRdb's copy has only in-frame clones and lacks some. The sample yields about 100,000 clones, around nine tenths seen once. Specimen: peripheral blood, collected in the second trimester of pregnancy. Every receptor here comes from a female donor with multiple sclerosis, enrolled in a pregnancy study.

The chain is built from TRBV9 and TRBJ1-1; 11 bases are a match to TRBD1. V gave up 0 bases and J gave up 7 bases; unmatched junction bases: 8. CDR3 length: 16 residues. Germline V lookup: CDR1 SGDLS, CDR2 YYNGEE. CDR3 amino acids: CASSVGVGQGAIEAFF. Here the CDR3 DNA reads TGTGCCAGCAGCGTAGGGGTCGGACAGGGGGCGATTGAAGCTTTCTTT.

The gene calls are TRBV27 and TRBJ2-1; D is possibly TRBD2 (7 bases). Germline-derived CDR1 and CDR2 are MNHEY and SMNVEV (reference sequence). The CDR3 extends over 15 amino acids. V gave up 3 bases and J gave up 10 bases, with 19 bases separating them. The CDR3 region has the DNA TGTGCCAGCAGTTTCCTAGCGGCTCAGGGGTGGGAGCAGTTCTTC. This gives the protein CASSFLAAQGWEQFF.

This chain connects TRBV6-5 to TRBJ1-1, with a tentative D call TRBD1 (6 bases). Trimming shortened V by 5 bases and J by 4 bases, and 17 bases separated the two germline ends. The germline V gene encodes CDR1 MNHEY and CDR2 SVGAGI. The CDR3 has 15 residues. This CDR3 reads CASSTRQVVATEAFF. Here the CDR3 DNA reads TGTGCCAGCAGTACTCGACAGGTAGTAGCCACTGAAGCTTTCTTT.

J is TRBJ1-5 and V is TRBV28; D uncertain. V was trimmed by 5 bases and J by 2 bases, leaving 10 bases between them. CDR1 is MDHEN and CDR2 is SYDVKM in the germline V gene. This CDR3 is built from 14 residues. CDR3 DNA sequence: TGTGCCAGCAGTCCCCCCGGGGGCAATCAGCCCCAGCATTTT. Its translation is CASSPPGGNQPQHF. The full variable domain, with the rest looked up from reference TRBV28 and TRBJ1-5, is DVKVTQSSRYLVKRTGEKVFLECVQDMDHENMFWYRQDPGLGLRLIYFSYDVKMKEKGDIPEGYSVSREKKERFSLILESASTNQTSMYLCASSPPGGNQPQHFGDGTRLSIL.

This clone was found once. The V gene is TRBV5-1, the J gene TRBJ2-5, with D perhaps matching TRBD2 (7 bases). V lost 3 bases and J 5 bases, leaving 20 bases between the germline ends. The germline V gene has CDR1 SGHRS and CDR2 YFSETQ. This CDR3 has 16 amino acids. The CDR3 DNA reads TGCGCCAGCAGCTGGGGGGGCGAAGGTATCCCGGAGACCCAGTACTTC. Translation: CASSWGGEGIPETQYF.

This rearrangement joins TRBV27 to TRBJ1-1; TRBD1 might be the D (6 bases). The CDR3 is 17 residues long. Germline CDR1 and CDR2: MNHEY and SMNVEV (reference sequence). With 7 bases removed from V and 6 bases from J, the gap between germline ends came to 27 bases. CDR3 nucleotides: TGTGCCAGCAAGAGAATTAGGGGGGGCGCCCCTAGGGCTGAAGCTTTCTTT. It encodes CASKRIRGGAPRAEAFF.

The chain employs TRBV6-1 and TRBJ1-2, with 8 bases identical to TRBD1. The CDR3 loop spans 15 amino acids. The trim removed 6 bases at V and 4 bases at J, leaving 10 bases unmatched. Looked up from germline, CDR1 is MNHNS and CDR2 is SASEGT. The CDR3, as DNA: TGTGCCAGCAGACCCGGACAGGGAGTCAGCTATGGCTACACCTTC. The encoded protein is CASRPGQGVSYGYTF.

This chain links TRBV7-2 with TRBJ2-3; 11 nucleotides line up with TRBD2. The CDR3 loop spans 17 amino acids. J was trimmed by 6 bases and V by 6 bases; bases with no gene match: 14. CDR1 SGHTA and CDR2 FQGNSA come from the germline V gene. The chain's CDR3 is CASSPDPSGGLLDTQYF. The CDR3 DNA reads as TGTGCCAGCAGTCCAGATCCTAGCGGGGGGCTCTTGGATACGCAGTATTTT.

The chain recombines TRBV28 with TRBJ2-3; 10 bases map to TRBD2. The CDR3 totals 14 residues. The junction had 7 bases not matched to a gene; V was cut back by 5 bases and J by 8 bases. Germline CDR1 reads MDHEN; CDR2 reads SYDVKM. The CDR3, as DNA: TGTGCCAGCAGTCCCAGCGGGAGGGCCGGTACGCAGTATTTT. Its translation: CASSPSGRAGTQYF. The whole variable domain, filled in from reference TRBV28 and TRBJ2-3, reads DVKVTQSSRYLVKRTGEKVFLECVQDMDHENMFWYRQDPGLGLRLIYFSYDVKMKEKGDIPEGYSVSREKKERFSLILESASTNQTSMYLCASSPSGRAGTQYFGPGTRLTVL.